The T cell receptor (beta chain) described here comes from a study of graft-versus-host responses after intestinal transplantation. Study-level information: All recipients got anti-thymocyte globulin induction, then tacrolimus and steroids for roughly three years. The study's findings and limits: GvH clones occurred in recipient marrow; some first appeared in ileum or blood.

The assay was immunoSEQ multiplex PCR, and TCRdb's table has in-frame clones only and misses some. Among about 21,000 clones listed, 50% to 70% were seen once. Plating of around 200,000 CFSE-labeled responder cells was done together with around 200,000 irradiated, violet-dye-labeled stimulator cells. Sorted after the reaction were proliferating CFSE-low CD3+CD4+ and CD3+CD8+ responders. With 0 bases removed from V and 7 bases from J, the gap between germline ends came to 12 bases. The CDR3 totals 14 residues. The V gene's germline CDR1 is KGHSH and CDR2 LQKENI. The sample was alloreactive CD4+ T cells from a mixed lymphocyte reaction culture, taken before intestinal transplant. Subset in this sample: CFSE-low proliferating T cells sorted from roughly six-day pre-transplant mixed lymphocyte reaction (GvH or HvG direction). This TCR derives from a human patient who received an intestinal transplant. This rearrangement joins TRBV18 to TRBJ2-5, with D perhaps TRBD2 (5 bases). The CDR3 is CASSPPLPSGTQYF. The CDR3 nucleotides read TGTGCCAGCTCACCACCCCTTCCAAGCGGGACCCAGTACTTC.